Following are 5 T cell receptor beta chains from one sample sequenced in a study of beta chain features in type 1 diabetes listed by TCRdb under 2018. Libraries came from the immunoSEQ multiplex PCR assay. All of the isolated RNA was reverse transcribed with the High Capacity cDNA Reverse Transcription Kit, so expressed TCRB transcripts were sequenced. The table was pulled from immuneACCESS by TCRdb, which kept in-frame rearrangements only. Such tables lose some clones; where checked, under half of the loss comes from unresolved V genes, and the rest has no known cause. The sample profile shows more than 250,000 clones; around 21% of them were found once. The ten largest clonotypes hold 0.028% of the sample. Antigens of these TCRs are unknown. On the study overall, not on this receptor specifically: Type 1 diabetes patients showed a moderate but significant shortening of TCRB CDR3 length in all four CD4+ subsets.

The specimen was naive CD4+ T cells from blood. The cell subset or site label, as the study defines it: true naive CD4+ T cells. These receptor sequences come from a woman between 35 and 50 years old with type 1 diabetes.

The chain recombines TRBV10-3 with TRBJ2-2, with TRBD1 identical over 8 bases. Per germline, CDR1 ENHRY and CDR2 SYGVKD. The CDR3 is 14 amino acids. Unmatched junction bases numbered 4, after V lost 6 bases and J lost 4 bases. The CDR3 nucleotides read TGTGCCATCAGAGGCGGACAGGGCACCGGGGAGCTGTTTTTT. This encodes CAIRGGQGTGELFF.

The V gene is TRBV5-1, the J gene TRBJ2-7; 8 bases are a match to TRBD2. CDR1 SGHRS and CDR2 YFSETQ come from the germline V gene. The junction had 7 bases not matched to a gene; V was cut back by 2 bases and J by 0 bases. There are 16 residues in the CDR3. This CDR3 reads CASSFHPGLGSYEQYF. The DNA of the CDR3 is TGCGCCAGCAGCTTTCACCCGGGACTAGGCTCCTACGAGCAGTACTTC.

The genes are TRBV28 and TRBJ1-5; TRBD1 is a possible D gene (6 bases). Germline V lookup: CDR1 MDHEN, CDR2 SYDVKM. V was shortened by 11 bases and J by 13 bases, with 24 bases between the two germline ends. CDR3 size: 13 residues. The DNA for the CDR3 is TGTGCCTTCTCTATCACAGGGAACGGAAGGCAGCATTTT. This gives the protein CAFSITGNGRQHF.

This chain connects TRBV5-1 to TRBJ2-7; possibly TRBD1 for D (5 bases). Germline-derived CDR1 and CDR2 are SGHRS and YFSETQ. The CDR3 has 15 residues. Between the trimmed V and J ends, which lost 0 bases and 0 bases, there was a span of 10 bases. The CDR3 sequence is CASSLGQFSSYEQYF. DNA of the CDR3: TGCGCCAGCAGCTTGGGACAGTTCAGCTCCTACGAGCAGTACTTC.

The chain carries TRBV4-2 and TRBJ1-4; no clear D. The CDR3 totals 14 residues. Germline CDR1 is LGHNA and CDR2 is YNFKEQ. V lost 5 bases and J 0 bases, leaving 7 bases between the germline ends. CDR3 amino acids: CASSSQTTNEKLFF. CDR3 coding DNA: TGTGCCAGCAGCTCACAAACAACTAATGAAAAACTGTTTTTT.